The source of this T cell receptor (beta chain) is a study of control samples from healthy donors and cancer patients. Libraries were prepared by immunoSEQ multiplex PCR; TCRdb keeps only in-frame clonotypes and omits some of them. Among around 30,000 clones, approximately 90% were seen once, and the ten largest hold about 1.6%. The CDR3 is 16 amino acids. V lost 5 bases and J lost 2, with 15 bases in between. Germline CDR1 and CDR2: SGHNT and YENEEA. J is TRBJ1-4 and V is TRBV11-3, with D possibly TRBD1 on 5 matching bases. The TCR was taken from a woman aged 40 to 55 with lung cancer. The sample taken for sequencing was PBMCs. The CDR3 spells CASSAGDTPTNEKLFF. In nucleotides, the CDR3 is TGTGCCAGCAGCGCGGGGGATACCCCCACTAATGAAAAACTGTTTTTT.